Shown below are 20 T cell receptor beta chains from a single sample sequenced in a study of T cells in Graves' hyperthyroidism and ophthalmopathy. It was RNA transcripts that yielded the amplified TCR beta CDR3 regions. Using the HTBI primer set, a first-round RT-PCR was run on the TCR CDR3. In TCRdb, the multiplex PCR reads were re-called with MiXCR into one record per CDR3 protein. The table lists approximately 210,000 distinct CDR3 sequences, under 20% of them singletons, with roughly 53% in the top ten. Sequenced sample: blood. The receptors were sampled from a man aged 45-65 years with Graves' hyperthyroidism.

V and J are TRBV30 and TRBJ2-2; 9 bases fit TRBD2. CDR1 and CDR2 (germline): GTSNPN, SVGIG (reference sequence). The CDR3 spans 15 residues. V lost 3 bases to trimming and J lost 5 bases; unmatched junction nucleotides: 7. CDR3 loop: CAWSLSGSDTGELFF. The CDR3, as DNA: TGTGCCTGGAGCCTTAGCGGGAGTGATACCGGGGAGCTGTTTTTT.

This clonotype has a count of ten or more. DNA for the CDR3: TGTGCCTGGAAGAAGGGGCCCAGCTCCTACGAGCAGTACTTC. Translated, it gives CAWKKGPSSYEQYF. The chain joins TRBV30 to TRBJ2-7, with D possibly TRBD1 on 5 matching bases. The CDR3 is made up of 14 amino acids. CDR1 and CDR2 from the germline V gene are GTSNPN and SVGIG (reference sequence). Trimming removed 4 bases at V and 0 bases at J, with 13 bases between. Filled out from reference TRBV30 and TRBJ2-7, the complete variable domain reads SQTIHQWPATLVQPVGSPLSLECTVEGTSNPNLYWYRQAAGRGLQLLFYSVGIGQISSEVPQNLSASRPQDRQFILSSKKLLLSDSGFYLCAWKKGPSSYEQYFGPGTRLTVT.

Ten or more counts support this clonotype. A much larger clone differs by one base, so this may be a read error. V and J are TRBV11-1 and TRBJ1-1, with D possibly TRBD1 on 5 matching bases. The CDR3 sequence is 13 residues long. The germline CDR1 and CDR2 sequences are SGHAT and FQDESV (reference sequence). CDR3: CASSLNFGTGAFF. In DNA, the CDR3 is TGTGCCAGCAGCCTGAACTTTGGGACTGGAGCTTTCTTT.

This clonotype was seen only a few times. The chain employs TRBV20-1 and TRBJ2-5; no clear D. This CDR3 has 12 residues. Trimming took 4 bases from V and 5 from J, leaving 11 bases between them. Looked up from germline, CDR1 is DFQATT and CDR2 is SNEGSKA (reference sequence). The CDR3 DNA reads TGCAGTGCTATCCCCGGGTGGGAGACCCAGTACTTC. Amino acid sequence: CSAIPGWETQYF.

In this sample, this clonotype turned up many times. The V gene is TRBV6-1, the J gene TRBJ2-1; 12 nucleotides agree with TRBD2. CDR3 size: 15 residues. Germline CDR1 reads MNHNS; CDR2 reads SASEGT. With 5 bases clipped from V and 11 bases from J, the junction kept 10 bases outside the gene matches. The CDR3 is CASSPLAGGILKQFF. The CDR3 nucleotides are TGTGCCAGCAGTCCGCTAGCGGGAGGGATATTAAAGCAGTTCTTC.

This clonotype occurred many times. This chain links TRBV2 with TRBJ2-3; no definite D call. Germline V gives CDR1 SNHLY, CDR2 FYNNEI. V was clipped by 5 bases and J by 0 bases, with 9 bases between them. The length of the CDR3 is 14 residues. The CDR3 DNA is TGTGCCAGCAGTAGACAACCCAGCACAGATACGCAGTATTTT. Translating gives CASSRQPSTDTQYF.

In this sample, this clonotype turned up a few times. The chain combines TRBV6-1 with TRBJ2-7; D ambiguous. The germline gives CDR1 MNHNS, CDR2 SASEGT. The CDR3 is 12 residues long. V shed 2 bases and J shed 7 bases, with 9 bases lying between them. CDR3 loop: CASSEIRQEQYF. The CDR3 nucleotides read TGTGCCAGCAGTGAAATCCGCCAGGAGCAGTACTTC.

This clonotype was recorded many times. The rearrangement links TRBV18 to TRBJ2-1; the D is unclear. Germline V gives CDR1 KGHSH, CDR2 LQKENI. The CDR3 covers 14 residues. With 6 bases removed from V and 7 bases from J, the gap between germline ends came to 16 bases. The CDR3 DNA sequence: TGTGCCAGCTCGTTAATAGGCTCTATGAATGAGCAGTTCTTC. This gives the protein CASSLIGSMNEQFF.

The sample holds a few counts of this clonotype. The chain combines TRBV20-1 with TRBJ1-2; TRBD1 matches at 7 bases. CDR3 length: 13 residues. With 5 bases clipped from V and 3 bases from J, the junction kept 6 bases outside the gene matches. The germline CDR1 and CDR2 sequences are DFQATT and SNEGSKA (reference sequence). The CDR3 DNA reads TGCAGTGCTTATATTGGGACAGACTATGGCTACACCTTC. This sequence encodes CSAYIGTDYGYTF.

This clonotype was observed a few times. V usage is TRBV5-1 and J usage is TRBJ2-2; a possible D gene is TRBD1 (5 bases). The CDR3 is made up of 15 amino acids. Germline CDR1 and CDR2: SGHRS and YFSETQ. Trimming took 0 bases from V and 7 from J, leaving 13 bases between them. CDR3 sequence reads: CASSLGRQGDGELFF. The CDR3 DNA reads TGCGCCAGCAGCTTGGGGAGACAAGGGGACGGGGAGCTGTTTTTT.

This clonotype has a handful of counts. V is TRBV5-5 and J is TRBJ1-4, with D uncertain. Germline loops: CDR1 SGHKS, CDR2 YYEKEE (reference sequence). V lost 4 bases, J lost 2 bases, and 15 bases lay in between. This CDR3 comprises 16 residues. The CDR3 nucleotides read TGTGCCAGCAGCCCCGTGGGGTTTTCGACTAATGAAAAACTGTTTTTT. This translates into CASSPVGFSTNEKLFF.

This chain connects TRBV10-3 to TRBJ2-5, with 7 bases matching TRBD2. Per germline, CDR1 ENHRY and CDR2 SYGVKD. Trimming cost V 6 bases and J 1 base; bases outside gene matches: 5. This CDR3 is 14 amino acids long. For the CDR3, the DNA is TGTGCCATCAGGGACCAGCGGGGCCAAGAGACCCAGTACTTC. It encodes CAIRDQRGQETQYF.

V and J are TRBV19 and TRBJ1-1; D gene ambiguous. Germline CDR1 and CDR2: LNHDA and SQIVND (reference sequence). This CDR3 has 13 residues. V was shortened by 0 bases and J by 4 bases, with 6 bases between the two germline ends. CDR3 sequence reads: CASSIERSTEAFF. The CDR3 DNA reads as TGTGCCAGTAGTATAGAAAGGTCCACTGAAGCTTTCTTT.

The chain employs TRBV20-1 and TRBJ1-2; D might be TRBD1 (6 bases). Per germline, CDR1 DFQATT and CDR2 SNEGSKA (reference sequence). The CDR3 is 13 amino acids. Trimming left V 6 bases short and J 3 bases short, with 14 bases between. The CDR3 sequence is CSATGTSHYGYTF. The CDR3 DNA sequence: TGCAGTGCGACCGGGACAAGTCACTATGGCTACACCTTC.

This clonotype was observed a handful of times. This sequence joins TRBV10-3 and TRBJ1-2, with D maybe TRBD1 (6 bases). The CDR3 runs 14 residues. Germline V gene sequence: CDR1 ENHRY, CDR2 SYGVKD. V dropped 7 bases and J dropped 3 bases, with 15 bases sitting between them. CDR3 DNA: TGTGCCATCAAAGGGATGGGGGCTGACTATGGCTACACCTTC. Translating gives CAIKGMGADYGYTF.

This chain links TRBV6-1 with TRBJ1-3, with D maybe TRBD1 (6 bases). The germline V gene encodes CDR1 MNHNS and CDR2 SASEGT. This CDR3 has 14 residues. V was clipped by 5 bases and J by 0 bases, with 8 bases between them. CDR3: CASSTGFSGNTIYF. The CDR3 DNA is TGTGCCAGCAGTACAGGGTTCTCTGGAAACACCATATATTTT.

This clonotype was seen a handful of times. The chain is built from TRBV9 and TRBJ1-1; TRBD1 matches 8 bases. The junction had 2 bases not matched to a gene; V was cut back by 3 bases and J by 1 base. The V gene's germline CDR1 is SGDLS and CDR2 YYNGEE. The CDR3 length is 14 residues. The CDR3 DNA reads TGTGCCAGCAGCGCGGACAGGGAGAACACTGAAGCTTTCTTT. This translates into CASSADRENTEAFF.

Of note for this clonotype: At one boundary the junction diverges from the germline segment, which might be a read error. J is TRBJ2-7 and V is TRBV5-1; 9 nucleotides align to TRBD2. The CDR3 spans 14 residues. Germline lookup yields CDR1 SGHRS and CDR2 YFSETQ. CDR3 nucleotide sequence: TGCGCCAGCAGCTCGGGACTAGCTTACAACGAGCGGTACTTC. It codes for CASSSGLAYNERYF.

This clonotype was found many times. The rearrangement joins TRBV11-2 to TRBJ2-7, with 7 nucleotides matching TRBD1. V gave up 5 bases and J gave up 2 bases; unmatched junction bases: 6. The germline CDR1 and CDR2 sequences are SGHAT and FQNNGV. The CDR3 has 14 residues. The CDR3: CASSPLGTAYEQYF. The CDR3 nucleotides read TGTGCCAGCAGCCCCCTCGGGACAGCCTACGAGCAGTACTTC.

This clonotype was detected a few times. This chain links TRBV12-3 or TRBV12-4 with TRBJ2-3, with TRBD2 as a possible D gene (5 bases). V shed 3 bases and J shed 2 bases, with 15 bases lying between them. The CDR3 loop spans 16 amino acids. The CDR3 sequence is CASSFLGRGNTDTQYF. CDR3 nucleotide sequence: TGTGCCAGCAGTTTCTTAGGACGGGGAAACACAGATACGCAGTATTTT.